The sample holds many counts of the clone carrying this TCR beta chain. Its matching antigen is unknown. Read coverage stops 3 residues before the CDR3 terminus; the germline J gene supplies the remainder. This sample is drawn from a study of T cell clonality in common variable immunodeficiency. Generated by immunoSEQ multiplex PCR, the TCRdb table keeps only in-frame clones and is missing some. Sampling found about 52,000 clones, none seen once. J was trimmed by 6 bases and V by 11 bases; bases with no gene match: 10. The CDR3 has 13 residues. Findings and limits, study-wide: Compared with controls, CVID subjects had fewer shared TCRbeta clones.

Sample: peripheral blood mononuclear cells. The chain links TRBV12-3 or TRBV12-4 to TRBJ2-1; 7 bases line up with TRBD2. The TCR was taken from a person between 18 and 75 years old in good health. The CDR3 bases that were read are TGTGCCGAGCAGGTACTAGCGAGCAATGAG. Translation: CAEQVLASNE. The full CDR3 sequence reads CAEQVLASNEQFF.